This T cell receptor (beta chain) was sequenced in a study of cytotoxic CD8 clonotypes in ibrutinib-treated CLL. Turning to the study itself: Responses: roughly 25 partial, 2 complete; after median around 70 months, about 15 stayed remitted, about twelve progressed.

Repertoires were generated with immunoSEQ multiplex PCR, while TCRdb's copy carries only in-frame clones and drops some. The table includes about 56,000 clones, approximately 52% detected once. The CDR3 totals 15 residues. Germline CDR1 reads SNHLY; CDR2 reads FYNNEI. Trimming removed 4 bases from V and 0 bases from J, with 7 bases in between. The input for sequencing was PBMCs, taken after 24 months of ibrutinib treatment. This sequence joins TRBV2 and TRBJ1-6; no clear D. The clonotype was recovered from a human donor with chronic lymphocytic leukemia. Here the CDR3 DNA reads TGTGCCAGCAGTGTAGGGAGCTCCTATAATTCACCCCTCCACTTT. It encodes CASSVGSSYNSPLHF.